Presented here are 18 T cell receptor beta chains from one specimen sequenced in a study of CD8+CD57+ T cells in acquired aplastic anemia. According to the study, genomic DNA was the template for TCR beta VDJ and CDR3 profiling. MiXCR was run by TCRdb on the reads, yielding one entry per CDR3 protein. The sample includes 86,000 or so distinct CDR3 sequences, about half of them seen just once. Material: sorted CD4+, CD8+, or CD8+CD57+ T cells (not recorded which) from PBMCs. Receptors originate from a human donor in good health, serving as a control.

The rearrangement joins TRBV6-5 to TRBJ2-1; 10 nucleotides align to TRBD1. The CDR3 is made up of 16 amino acids. V lost 4 bases and J lost 2; bases outside the gene matches: 5. CDR1 is MNHEY, CDR2 SVGAGI, per germline. The CDR3 nucleotides are TGTGCCAGCAGTTCCTCCGGGACAGGGGCCTACAATGAGCAGTTCTTC. Protein product: CASSSSGTGAYNEQFF.

The chain carries TRBV30 and TRBJ1-3; D is ambiguous. V lost 1 base and J 0 bases, leaving 10 bases between the germline ends. Germline V gives CDR1 GTSNPN, CDR2 SVGIG (reference sequence). CDR3 size: 15 residues. As DNA, the CDR3 is TGTGCCTGGAGTGAACTCCCGGTCTCTGGAAACACCATATATTTT. It encodes CAWSELPVSGNTIYF.

This clonotype showed up many times. In DNA, the CDR3 is TGTGCCACGGAGGCCACCGGGGAGCTGTTTTTT. It specifies CATEATGELFF. The gene calls are TRBV24-1 and TRBJ2-2, with a weak D call TRBD2 (5 bases). The germline V gene encodes CDR1 KGHDR and CDR2 SFDVKD. The CDR3 sequence is 11 residues long. Trimming pared 10 bases from V and 4 bases from J, leaving 6 bases between.

This chain connects TRBV27 to TRBJ2-2; the match to TRBD2 covers 7 bases. The CDR3 totals 15 residues. Germline V gene sequence: CDR1 MNHEY, CDR2 SMNVEV (reference sequence). V dropped 5 bases and J dropped 4; count of bases not matched to a gene: 7. CDR3 sequence: CASSLGLDATGELFF. The CDR3, as DNA: TGTGCCAGCAGTCTCGGACTAGACGCCACCGGGGAGCTGTTTTTT.

This chain connects TRBV7-8 to TRBJ2-7; D is ambiguous. The CDR3 is 15 residues long. Germline CDR1 reads SGHVS; CDR2 reads FQNEAQ. V dropped 4 bases and J dropped 0 bases, with 13 bases sitting between them. Written as DNA, the CDR3 is TGTGCCAGCAGCTCCCAGGACGGCAGCTCCTACGAGCAGTACTTC. This sequence encodes CASSSQDGSSYEQYF.

This clonotype was detected ten times or more. V is TRBV6-5 and J is TRBJ1-1; D is perhaps TRBD1 (5 bases). Deletions cut 7 bases from V and 3 bases from J, with 6 bases between. This CDR3 region has 11 residues. The V gene's germline CDR1 is MNHEY and CDR2 SVGAGI. CDR3 amino acids: CASMGDTEAFF. The CDR3 coding sequence is TGTGCCAGCATGGGGGACACTGAAGCTTTCTTT.

The chain uses TRBV7-3 and TRBJ1-6; 8 bases match TRBD1. The V gene's germline CDR1 is SGHTA and CDR2 FQGTGA. Trimming removed 5 bases from V and 9 bases from J; junction bases left unmatched: 3. This CDR3 spans 13 amino acids. The CDR3 region has the DNA TGTGCCAGCAGCCAGGACAGGGCTTCACCCCTCCACTTT. It specifies CASSQDRASPLHF.

The CDR3 DNA reads as TGTGCCAGCAGTGAAATTGAGGGGGTCGGGGGGTGGCTGCATTTT. This encodes CASSEIEGVGGWLHF. This sequence joins TRBV25-1 and TRBJ1-5, with a weak D call TRBD1 (6 bases). The CDR3 consists of 15 residues. Germline V gene data show CDR1 as MGHDK and CDR2 as SYGVNS. V was trimmed by 2 bases and J by 15 bases, leaving 23 bases between them.

The chain employs TRBV6-5 and TRBJ2-7; either TRBD1 or TRBD2 may supply D (5 bases each). Per germline, CDR1 MNHEY and CDR2 SVGAGI. The V end lost 7 bases, the J end lost 2 bases, and 15 bases lay between the germline ends. The CDR3 is 14 residues long. CDR3 nucleotide sequence: TGTGCCAGCATTTTACAAGAGGGGCCCTACGAGCAGTACTTC. Protein: CASILQEGPYEQYF.

The chain carries TRBV2 and TRBJ2-7, with TRBD1 matching over 8 bases. V shed 8 bases and J 2 bases; nucleotides not matched to a gene: 17. The germline CDR1 and CDR2 sequences are SNHLY and FYNNEI. This CDR3 contains 17 residues. The CDR3 loop reads CASGPTIQGAPTYEQYF. CDR3 DNA sequence: TGTGCCAGCGGTCCCACCATTCAGGGGGCGCCTACCTACGAGCAGTACTTC.

This clonotype showed up many times. This chain links TRBV20-1 with TRBJ2-3, with TRBD2 matching over 9 bases. The junction had 22 bases not matched to a gene; V was cut back by 4 bases and J by 11 bases. The length of the CDR3 is 17 residues. The germline V gene encodes CDR1 DFQATT and CDR2 SNEGSKA (reference sequence). The CDR3 here is CSATGSQAGGSRLGQYF. DNA of the CDR3: TGCAGTGCTACAGGATCACAGGCGGGGGGGAGCAGGTTGGGGCAGTATTTT.

The V and J genes are TRBV15 and TRBJ2-5, with 9 bases lining up with TRBD1. The germline V gene encodes CDR1 LNHNV and CDR2 YYDKDF (reference sequence). V was pared by 4 bases and J by 5 bases, with 14 bases of the junction left unmatched. The CDR3 covers 17 residues. CDR3: CATSILVPGQGLETQYF. The CDR3 region has the DNA TGTGCCACCAGCATCCTTGTTCCGGGACAGGGATTGGAGACCCAGTACTTC.

This clonotype was counted ten times or more. The rearrangement links TRBV19 to TRBJ2-7, with a tentative D call TRBD2 (6 bases). The germline V gene encodes CDR1 LNHDA and CDR2 SQIVND (reference sequence). Trimming pared 5 bases from V and 2 bases from J, leaving 16 bases between. The CDR3 is made up of 15 amino acids. The CDR3 bases are TGTGCCAGTAGTGGGTTCGGAGGGAGTACCTACGAGCAGTACTTC. This gives the protein CASSGFGGSTYEQYF.

J is TRBJ2-5 and V is TRBV7-4, with D perhaps TRBD1 (6 bases). The CDR3 extends over 11 amino acids. The V gene lost 5 bases and the J gene lost 7 bases, with 8 bases spanning the gap. Germline values: CDR1 SGHVT, CDR2 SQSDAQ. CDR3 in DNA: TGTGCCAGCAGCGCACAGGGGACCCAGTACTTC. Its protein is CASSAQGTQYF.

This clonotype was observed at least ten times. The rearrangement uses TRBV19 and TRBJ2-3; TRBD1 might be the D (6 bases). The CDR3 loop spans 16 amino acids. Looked up from germline, CDR1 is LNHDA and CDR2 is SQIVND (reference sequence). The V end lost 6 bases, the J end lost 0 bases, and 16 bases lay between the germline ends. The CDR3 coding sequence is TGTGCCAGTAGGCAACAGGGTTCTCTTAGCACAGATACGCAGTATTTT. This gives the protein CASRQQGSLSTDTQYF. Complete variable domain (other parts from reference TRBV19 and TRBJ2-3): DGGITQSPKYLFRKEGQNVTLSCEQNLNHDAMYWYRQDPGQGLRLIYYSQIVNDFQKGDIAEGYSVSREKKESFPLTVTSAQKNPTAFYLCASRQQGSLSTDTQYFGPGTRLTVL.

The J gene is TRBJ2-3, the V gene TRBV25-1; perhaps TRBD2 as D (5 bases). Germline V gene sequence: CDR1 MGHDK, CDR2 SYGVNS. Trimming stripped 6 bases from V and 2 bases from J, with 18 bases between. The CDR3 length is 16 residues. The CDR3 spells CASSQNGGPFTDTQYF. In nucleotides, the CDR3 is TGTGCCAGCAGCCAAAATGGCGGGCCCTTCACAGATACGCAGTATTTT.

The chain is built from TRBV20-1 and TRBJ2-3, with D maybe TRBD1 (6 bases). The germline V gene encodes CDR1 DFQATT and CDR2 SNEGSKA (reference sequence). V was shortened by 0 bases and J by 4 bases, with 20 bases between the two germline ends. CDR3 length: 17 residues. The CDR3 DNA follows: TGCAGTGCTAGAGAAGGCTCCCAGGGGTTCCTTGCAGATACGCAGTATTTT. This gives the protein CSAREGSQGFLADTQYF.

The genes are TRBV12-3 or TRBV12-4 and TRBJ2-2; 8 bases fit TRBD1. V shed 5 bases and J 5 bases; nucleotides not matched to a gene: 7. This CDR3 comprises 15 residues. The CDR3 DNA is TGTGCCAGCAGTGCGGACAGGGTCTCGACCGGGGAGCTGTTTTTT. This translates into CASSADRVSTGELFF.